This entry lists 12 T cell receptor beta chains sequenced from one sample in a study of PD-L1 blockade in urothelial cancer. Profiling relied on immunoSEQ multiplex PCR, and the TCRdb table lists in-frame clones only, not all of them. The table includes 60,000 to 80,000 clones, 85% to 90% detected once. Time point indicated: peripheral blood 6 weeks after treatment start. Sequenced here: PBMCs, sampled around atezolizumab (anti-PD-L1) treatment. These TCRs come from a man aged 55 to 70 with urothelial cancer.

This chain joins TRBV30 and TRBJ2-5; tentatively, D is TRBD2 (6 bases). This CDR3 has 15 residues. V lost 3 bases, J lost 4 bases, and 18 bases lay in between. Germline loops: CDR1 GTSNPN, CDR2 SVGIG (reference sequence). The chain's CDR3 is CAWRRRTGVRETQYF. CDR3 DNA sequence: TGTGCCTGGAGAAGGCGGACGGGGGTAAGAGAGACCCAGTACTTC.

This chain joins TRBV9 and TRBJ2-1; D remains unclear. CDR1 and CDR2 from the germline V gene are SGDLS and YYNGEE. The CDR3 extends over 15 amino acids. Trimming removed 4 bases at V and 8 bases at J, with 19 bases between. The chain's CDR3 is CASSPGRVSHYEQFF. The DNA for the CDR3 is TGTGCCAGCAGCCCGGGTCGGGTCAGTCATTATGAGCAGTTCTTC.

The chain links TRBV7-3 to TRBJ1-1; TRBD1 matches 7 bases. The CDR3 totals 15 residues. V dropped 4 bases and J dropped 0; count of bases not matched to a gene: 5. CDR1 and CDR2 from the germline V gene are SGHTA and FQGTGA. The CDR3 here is CASSSRTGVNTEAFF. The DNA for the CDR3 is TGTGCCAGCAGCTCAAGGACAGGAGTGAACACTGAAGCTTTCTTT.

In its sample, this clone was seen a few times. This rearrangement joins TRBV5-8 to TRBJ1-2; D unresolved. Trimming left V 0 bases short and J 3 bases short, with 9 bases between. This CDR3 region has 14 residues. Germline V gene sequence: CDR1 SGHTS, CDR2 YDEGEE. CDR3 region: CASSLGTAHYGYTF. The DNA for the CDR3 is TGTGCCAGCAGCTTGGGCACAGCTCACTATGGCTACACCTTC. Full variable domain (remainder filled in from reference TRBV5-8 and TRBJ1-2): EAGVTQSPTHLIKTRGQQATLRCSPISGHTSVYWYQQALGLGLQFLLWYDEGEERNRGNFPPRFSGRQFPNYSSELNVNALELEDSALYLCASSLGTAHYGYTFGSGTRLTVV.

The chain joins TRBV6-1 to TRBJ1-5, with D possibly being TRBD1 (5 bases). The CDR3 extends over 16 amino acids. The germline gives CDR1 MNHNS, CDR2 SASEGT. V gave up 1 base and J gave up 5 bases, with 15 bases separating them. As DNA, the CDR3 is TGTGCCAGCAGTGAAGAGGAGGGACTGGGATATCAGCCCCAGCATTTT. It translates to CASSEEEGLGYQPQHF.

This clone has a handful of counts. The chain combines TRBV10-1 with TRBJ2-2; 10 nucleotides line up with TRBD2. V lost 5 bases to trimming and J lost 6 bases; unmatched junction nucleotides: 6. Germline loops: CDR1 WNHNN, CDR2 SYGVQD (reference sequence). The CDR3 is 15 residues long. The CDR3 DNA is TGCGCCAGCAGTACGAGGCTAGCGGGAGCCGGGGAGCTGTTTTTT. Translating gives CASSTRLAGAGELFF.

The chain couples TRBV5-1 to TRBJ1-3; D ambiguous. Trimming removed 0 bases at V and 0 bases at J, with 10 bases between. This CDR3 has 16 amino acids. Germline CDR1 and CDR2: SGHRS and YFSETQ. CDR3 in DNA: TGCGCCAGCAGCTTGGTTGCCGGTTTCTCTGGAAACACCATATATTTT. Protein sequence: CASSLVAGFSGNTIYF.

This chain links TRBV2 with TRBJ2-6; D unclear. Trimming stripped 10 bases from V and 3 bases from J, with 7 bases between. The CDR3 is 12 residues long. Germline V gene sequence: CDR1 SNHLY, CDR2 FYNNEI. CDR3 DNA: TGTGCCACCCTTTATGGGGCCAACGTCCTGACTTTC. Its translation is CATLYGANVLTF.

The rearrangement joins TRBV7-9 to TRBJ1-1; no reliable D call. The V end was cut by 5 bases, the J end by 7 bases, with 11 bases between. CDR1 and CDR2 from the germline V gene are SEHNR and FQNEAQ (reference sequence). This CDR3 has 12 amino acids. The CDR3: CASSRIASEAFF. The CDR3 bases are TGTGCCAGCAGCCGAATTGCCAGTGAAGCTTTCTTT. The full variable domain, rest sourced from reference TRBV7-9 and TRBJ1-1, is DTGVSQNPRHKITKRGQNVTFRCDPISEHNRLYWYRQTLGQGPEFLTYFQNEAQLEKSRLLSDRFSAERPKGSFSTLEIQRTEQGDSAMYLCASSRIASEAFFGQGTRLTVV.

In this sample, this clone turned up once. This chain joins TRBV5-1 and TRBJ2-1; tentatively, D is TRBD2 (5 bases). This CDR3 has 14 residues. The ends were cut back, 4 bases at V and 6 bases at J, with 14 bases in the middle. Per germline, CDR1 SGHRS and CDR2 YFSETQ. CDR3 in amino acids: CASSGQTTANEQFF. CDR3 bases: TGCGCCAGCAGCGGCCAGACTACCGCCAATGAGCAGTTCTTC.

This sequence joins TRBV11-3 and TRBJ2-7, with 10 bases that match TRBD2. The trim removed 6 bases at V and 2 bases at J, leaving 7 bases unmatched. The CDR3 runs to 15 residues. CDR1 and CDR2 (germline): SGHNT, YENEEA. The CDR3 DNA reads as TGTGCCAGCAGTCGTGGACTAGCGGCCACCTACGAGCAGTACTTC. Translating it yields CASSRGLAATYEQYF.

The CDR3 loop reads CASREWATEAFF. The CDR3 DNA follows: TGCGCCAGCAGAGAGTGGGCCACTGAAGCTTTCTTT. V is TRBV5-1 and J is TRBJ1-1, with no clear D. In germline, CDR1 is SGHRS, CDR2 YFSETQ. The CDR3 length is 12 residues. V lost 5 bases and J lost 4, with 9 bases in between.